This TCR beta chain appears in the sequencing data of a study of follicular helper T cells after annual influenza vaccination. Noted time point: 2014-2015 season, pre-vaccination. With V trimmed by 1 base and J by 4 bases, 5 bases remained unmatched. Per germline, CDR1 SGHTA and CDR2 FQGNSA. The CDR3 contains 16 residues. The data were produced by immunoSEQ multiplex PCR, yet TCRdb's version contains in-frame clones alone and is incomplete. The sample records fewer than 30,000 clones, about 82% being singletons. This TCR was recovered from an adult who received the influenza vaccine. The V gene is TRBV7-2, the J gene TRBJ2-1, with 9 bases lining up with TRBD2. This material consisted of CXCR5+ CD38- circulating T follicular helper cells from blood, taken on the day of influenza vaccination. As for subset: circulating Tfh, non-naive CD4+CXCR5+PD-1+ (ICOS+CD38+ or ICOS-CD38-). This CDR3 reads CASSLVRLAVYNEQFF. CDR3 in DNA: TGTGCCAGCAGCTTAGTTCGACTAGCGGTGTACAATGAGCAGTTCTTC.